This T cell receptor beta chain comes out of a study of T cells in Graves' hyperthyroidism and ophthalmopathy. This clonotype was observed a few times. As yet, its antigen is unknown. Orbital computed tomography and thyroid ultrasound, together with serum TRAb and thyroxine and clinical symptoms, were used for diagnoses. It was 10 ml of fresh peripheral blood that supplied the PBMCs. Findings and limits, study-wide: Ophthalmopathy, as predicted by the model, came a median 6.5 months after the prediction. The blood repertoire included most of the expanded thyroid clonotypes above 0.001.

Trimming took 0 bases from V and 1 from J, leaving 2 bases between them. The germline gives CDR1 SGDLS, CDR2 YYNGEE. The CDR3 totals 13 residues. The investigators amplified TCR beta CDR3 regions from RNA transcripts. RT-PCR in the first round (using the HTBI primer set) targeted the TCR CDR3. MiXCR, run by TCRdb on the multiplex PCR reads, gives a single entry per CDR3 protein. The repertoire holds about 370,000 distinct CDR3 sequences, with roughly 15% as singletons. Material for sequencing was blood. This TCR derives from a woman aged 60-70 years with Graves' ophthalmopathy. The chain links TRBV9 to TRBJ2-1; D gene uncertain. Here the CDR3 DNA reads TGTGCCAGCAGCGTAGAGTCCTACAATGAGCAGTTCTTC. Protein sequence: CASSVESYNEQFF. Using reference TRBV9 and TRBJ2-1 for the parts outside the CDR3, the full variable domain is DSGVTQTPKHLITATGQRVTLRCSPRSGDLSVYWYQQSLDQGLQFLIQYYNGEERAKGNILERFSAQQFPDLHSELNLSSLELGDSALYFCASSVESYNEQFFGPGTRLTVL.